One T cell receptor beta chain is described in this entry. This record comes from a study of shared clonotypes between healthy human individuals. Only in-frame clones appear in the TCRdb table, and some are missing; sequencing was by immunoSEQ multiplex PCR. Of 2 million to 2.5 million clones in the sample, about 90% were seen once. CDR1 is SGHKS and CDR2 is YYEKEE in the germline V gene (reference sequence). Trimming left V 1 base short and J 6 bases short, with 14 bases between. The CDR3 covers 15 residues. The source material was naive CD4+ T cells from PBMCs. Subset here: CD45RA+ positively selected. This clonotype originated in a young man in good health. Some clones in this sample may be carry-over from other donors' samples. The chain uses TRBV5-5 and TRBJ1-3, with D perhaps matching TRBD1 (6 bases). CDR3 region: CASSLTITGPNTIYF. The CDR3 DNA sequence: TGTGCCAGCAGCTTGACTATCACAGGGCCAAACACCATATATTTT.